This record covers a single T cell receptor (beta chain). A few counts support this clone. This receptor's antigen is unknown. One base away there is no much larger clone; base qualities are not given. The sample comes from a study of long-term antiretroviral therapy in people with HIV (dated by TCRdb to between 2020 and 2023). Some background on the complete study: The earliest samples were collected roughly a decade before the 2015 WHO recommendation for immediate ART, at a time when ART was usually postponed until CD4 counts fell. The cohort contributed about 200 cryopreserved PBMC samples from 30 to 35 adults with confirmed HIV infection, collected serially over a mean of roughly 6 years (range 1-12). This retrospective serial study examined whether starting ART and sustained HIV suppression were associated with changes in the composition and diversity of the TRB repertoire in peripheral blood. About 35% of the 30 participants with HIV were female. No cross-contamination during QIAcube processing was seen in test extractions of a monoclonal T-cell line run alongside 30 to 35 polyclonal samples.

Taken from the germline V gene, the CDR1 and CDR2 loops are SNHLY and FYNNEI. The CDR3 has 13 amino acids, counting the end cysteine and phenylalanine. Only the CDR3 DNA is retained, 39 bases long and in frame from the first base. The junction carries 9 bases between V and J, which are trimmed by 6 bases and 3 bases respectively. The immunoSEQ hsTCRB v3.0 assay was used at survey level resolution to sequence the TRB variable region. The targeted TRB sequencing depth was about 40,000-50,000 T-cell genomes per sample. Pooled TRB libraries were sequenced on an Illumina MiSeq with a v3 150-cycle kit. On the study's bioinformatics: Repertoire analysis ran in R within a reproducible Nextflow workflow covering QC, data transformation and analysis. Custom analyses were implemented in LymphoSeq2, an R package for AIRR-Seq data exploration. After excluding a few samples that yielded fewer than 5000 total TRB sequences, approximately 170 HIV repertoires remained for analysis. Among the 180 to 200 retained HIV repertoires, approximately 59 were collected before ART initiation and approximately 130 after ART initiation. Repertoires were downsampled to 5000 TRB nucleotide sequences, with summary statistics averaged over 100 downsampling iterations. The analysis kept only TRB sequences whose CDR3 regions were at least seven amino acids long. A Shannon entropy-derived clonality score and the Gini coefficient were used to measure diversity. Repertoire networks linked the top 5000 CDR3 amino acid sequences whenever two sequences differed by an edit distance of one. For TRB CDR3 amino acid sequences, GLIPH2 was used to predict antigen specificity groups and MHC restriction. To flag known associations with CMV, EBV, HIV or tissue antigens, CDR3 amino acid sequences were compared against VDJdb and McPAS-TCR. Pre-ART, post-ART and control groups were compared with Wilcoxon signed-rank tests and Holm-Bonferroni correction. Not all clones reach the TCRdb copy of this immuneACCESS table, which keeps in-frame sequences only. Checked studies attribute under half of the gap to unresolved V genes and leave the rest unexplained. The DNA was the basis for D and trimming; V, J and clone size are from that table. Across this sample there are tens of thousands of clones, with roughly 90% seen only once. Together, the top ten hold 4% to 4.5% of the sample.

To be included, a participant needed at least one PBMC sample from before ART initiation plus at least two post-ART samples. All participants with HIV were treated in the United States of America. Before DNA extraction, cryopreserved samples containing about 1-11 million PBMC were thawed and washed. At the time of the earliest PBMC sample for each participant with HIV, ages ranged from roughly 23 to 60 years. PBMC samples were contributed by each participant from 1-4 timepoints before ART initiation and 2-8 timepoints after ART initiation, with a median of 7 samples. For every participant, serial HIV viral load, CD4+ T-cell count, ART history and demographic data were obtained. Using a Qiagen kit on a QIAcube, genomic DNA was extracted from unsorted PBMC, with samples processed in batches of 12. What the work shows at the level of the full study, not this receptor alone: Unsorted PBMC were profiled instead of sorted CD4+ and CD8+ T cells because pre-ART samples had limited cell numbers. Inferences about post-ART repertoire changes are limited because no data were available on ART adherence, viral resistance or therapy changes. HIV repertoires had narrower CDR3 length ranges than controls, and the network structure suggested an antigen-experienced repertoire that shifted only slightly toward naive after ART. Starting ART was linked to a significant rise in TRB diversity, yet even with long-term ART the diversity remained significantly lower than in transplant donor controls. Limited PBMC availability meant only the TCR beta chain was sequenced, without alpha chain pairing. The samples span the years 2004 to 2017, and the ART regimens used at that time may not be as effective as current regimens. Expanded TRB clones identified before ART initiation dominated the repertoire at all time points, although this dominance fluctuated and declined in many PLHIV after ART.

The chain employs TRBV2 and TRBJ1-5, with the D gene not clear enough to name. Sample: unsorted PBMCs, taken 1.2 years after starting antiretroviral therapy. The TCR comes from a woman aged 45 to 65 with HIV. The nucleotide sequence reads TGTGCCAGCAGGGCCGATGTCAATCAGCCCCAGCATTTT. Its protein product is CASRADVNQPQHF.